The 19 T cell receptor beta chains reported below all come from one sample, sequenced in a study of blood T cell repertoires in COVID-19. TCRdb's table, derived via immunoSEQ multiplex PCR, lists solely in-frame clones and lacks some. The sample lists 180,000 or so clones, 80% to 90% occurring once. Sequenced input: peripheral blood. The receptors originated from a woman in her forties with COVID-19, enrolled during active disease.

The chain has TRBV2 and TRBJ2-1; the D gene is possibly TRBD2 (5 bases). Germline CDR1 SNHLY, CDR2 FYNNEI. The length of the CDR3 is 13 residues. Trimming took 8 bases from V and 5 from J, leaving 13 bases between them. The CDR3 sequence: CASCASWNNEQFF. The CDR3 DNA reads TGTGCCAGCTGTGCTAGCTGGAACAATGAGCAGTTCTTC. Based on the CDR3 plus reference TRBV2 and TRBJ2-1, the full variable domain is EPEVTQTPSHQVTQMGQEVILRCVPISNHLYFYWYRQILGQKVEFLVSFYNNEISEKSEIFDDQFSVERPDGSNFTLKIRSTKLEDSAMYFCASCASWNNEQFFGPGTRLTVL.

The gene calls are TRBV6-1 and TRBJ2-3, with D unresolved. Trimming stripped 2 bases from V and 8 bases from J, with 11 bases between. The germline gives CDR1 MNHNS, CDR2 SASEGT. This CDR3 spans 13 amino acids. The CDR3 region has the DNA TGTGCCAGCAGTGAAAGTGGGCTGGGTACGCAGTATTTT. Its protein is CASSESGLGTQYF.

V gene TRBV6-2 or TRBV6-3 combines with J gene TRBJ2-6; D is ambiguous. V lost 4 bases and J lost 1, with 11 bases in between. CDR1 MNHEY and CDR2 SVGEGT come from the germline V gene. This CDR3 has 16 amino acids. In DNA form, the CDR3 reads TGTGCCAGCAGTTTTCGCATACTGTCTGGGGCCAACGTCCTGACTTTC. It codes for CASSFRILSGANVLTF.

The rearrangement joins TRBV28 to TRBJ1-2; D gene uncertain. Germline V gene data show CDR1 as MDHEN and CDR2 as SYDVKM. V lost 8 bases to trimming and J lost 4 bases, with 14 bases between them. The CDR3 has 13 residues. The CDR3 here is CASRLLGVYGYTF. In DNA, the CDR3 is TGTGCCAGCCGCCTTCTCGGGGTCTATGGCTACACCTTC.

This sequence joins TRBV6-1 and TRBJ2-7; 8 nucleotides line up with TRBD1. The junction had 6 bases not matched to a gene; V was cut back by 1 base and J by 4 bases. There are 15 residues in the CDR3. The germline V gene encodes CDR1 MNHNS and CDR2 SASEGT. CDR3 DNA sequence: TGTGCCAGCAGTGAAGTCGGGACAGGTTTATACGAGCAGTACTTC. Protein product: CASSEVGTGLYEQYF.

The CDR3 DNA follows: TGCGCCAGCAGCCCCGACCCGTACTATAATGAAAAACTGTTTTTT. Protein sequence: CASSPDPYYNEKLFF. This sequence joins TRBV5-1 and TRBJ1-4; D unresolved. The CDR3 totals 15 residues. Trimming left V 4 bases short and J 4 bases short, with 14 bases between. CDR1 and CDR2 from the germline V gene are SGHRS and YFSETQ. Together with reference TRBV5-1 and TRBJ1-4, the CDR3 gives the full variable domain: KAGVTQTPRYLIKTRGQQVTLSCSPISGHRSVSWYQQTPGQGLQFLFEYFSETQRNKGNFPGRFSGRQFSNSRSEMNVSTLELGDSALYLCASSPDPYYNEKLFFGSGTQLSVL.

The V gene is TRBV28, the J gene TRBJ1-4; TRBD1 might be the D (5 bases). Germline V lookup: CDR1 MDHEN, CDR2 SYDVKM. The CDR3 is made up of 16 amino acids. Trimming removed 1 base from V and 3 bases from J, with 12 bases in between. The CDR3 sequence is CASSLLPGIPNEKLFF. DNA of the CDR3: TGTGCCAGCAGTTTATTACCAGGGATACCTAATGAAAAACTGTTTTTT.

V gene TRBV4-1 combines with J gene TRBJ1-3, with 9 bases that match TRBD1. The CDR3 runs to 18 residues. V lost 6 bases, J lost 0 bases, and 12 bases stayed unmatched. Germline V gene data show CDR1 as MGHRA and CDR2 as YSYEKL. CDR3 residues: CASRSPGTGPISGNTIYF. CDR3 nucleotide sequence: TGCGCCAGCAGATCACCCGGGACAGGGCCCATCTCTGGAAACACCATATATTTT.

The chain recombines TRBV5-1 with TRBJ2-3; the match to TRBD2 covers 9 bases. CDR1 is SGHRS and CDR2 is YFSETQ in the germline V gene. The J segment lost 2 bases and the V segment lost 5 bases, leaving 6 bases of the junction unmatched. The CDR3 loop spans 15 amino acids. CDR3: CASRPGTSPTDTQYF. The CDR3 DNA is TGCGCCAGCAGGCCCGGGACTAGCCCCACAGATACGCAGTATTTT.

The rearrangement joins TRBV6-1 to TRBJ2-7, with 8 positions matching TRBD2. The germline CDR1 and CDR2 sequences are MNHNS and SASEGT. The CDR3 is 13 residues long. Trimming cost V 0 bases and J 13 bases; bases outside gene matches: 8. In DNA form, the CDR3 reads TGTGCCAGCAGTGAAGCGCTACTAGCGGTCGATTACTTC. This encodes CASSEALLAVDYF.

With respect to this clone: Additional DNA sequences in this sample encode the identical CDR3. This rearrangement joins TRBV4-1 to TRBJ2-1; D perhaps matches TRBD1 (6 bases). CDR3 length: 15 amino acids. The germline gives CDR1 MGHRA, CDR2 YSYEKL. Trimming took 1 base from V and 2 from J, leaving 9 bases between them. CDR3 in DNA: TGCGCCAGCAGCCAAGGAGGGGGAGCCTACAATGAGCAGTTCTTC. Translation: CASSQGGGAYNEQFF.

This rearrangement joins TRBV4-1 to TRBJ2-1, with a possible D match to TRBD1 (6 bases). Per the germline V gene, CDR1 is MGHRA and CDR2 is YSYEKL. The CDR3 sequence is 15 residues long. Trimming removed 4 bases from V and 1 base from J, with 11 bases in between. CDR3 DNA sequence: TGCGCCAGCAGCCCGGGACATTTATCCTACAATGAGCAGTTCTTC. The encoded protein is CASSPGHLSYNEQFF.

The chain links TRBV2 to TRBJ1-3; D not certain. V lost 10 bases, J lost 1 base, and 8 bases lay in between. The germline CDR1 and CDR2 sequences are SNHLY and FYNNEI. The CDR3 consists of 12 residues. The chain's CDR3 is CAIQTSGNTIYF. CDR3 in DNA: TGTGCCATCCAAACTTCTGGAAACACCATATATTTT.

The V and J genes are TRBV29-1 and TRBJ2-7, with TRBD2 matching 7 bases. J was trimmed by 4 bases and V by 7 bases; bases with no gene match: 10. Germline CDR1 is SQVTM and CDR2 is ANQGSEA. The length of the CDR3 is 13 residues. CDR3 amino acids: CSARLAGGYEQYF. CDR3 DNA: TGCAGCGCACGACTAGCTGGAGGGTACGAGCAGTACTTC.

This chain links TRBV25-1 with TRBJ1-1; D is perhaps TRBD1 (6 bases). Germline V gene data show CDR1 as MGHDK and CDR2 as SYGVNS. The CDR3 sequence is 14 residues long. V lost 2 bases, J lost 0 bases, and 7 bases lay in between. The CDR3 coding sequence is TGTGCCAGCAGTGAACAGGGGCTGAACACTGAAGCTTTCTTT. Amino acid sequence: CASSEQGLNTEAFF.

V is TRBV28 and J is TRBJ2-7; tentative D call: TRBD1 (6 bases). The germline V and J ends were trimmed by 6 bases and 3 bases, with 18 bases remaining between them. CDR1 is MDHEN, CDR2 SYDVKM, per germline. The CDR3 covers 15 residues. The chain's CDR3 is CASSHRKTGSYEQYF. The CDR3 coding sequence is TGTGCCAGCAGCCATCGAAAGACAGGCAGCTACGAGCAGTACTTC.

The chain is built from TRBV6-5 and TRBJ2-6; D not certain. Germline lookup yields CDR1 MNHEY and CDR2 SVGAGI. The CDR3 is 15 residues long. V was trimmed by 2 bases and J by 2 bases, leaving 7 bases between them. CDR3 nucleotides: TGTGCCAGCAGTTACCGGTCCACTGGGGCCAACGTCCTGACTTTC. As protein: CASSYRSTGANVLTF.

About this clone: The same CDR3 is also encoded by other DNA sequences in this sample. This rearrangement joins TRBV7-8 to TRBJ2-2, with 7 bases fitting TRBD2. There are 16 residues in the CDR3. The germline gives CDR1 SGHVS, CDR2 FQNEAQ. V lost 1 base and J lost 0; bases outside the gene matches: 2. CDR3 sequence (DNA): TGTGCCAGCAGCTTAGTCGCGGGAGCGAACACCGGGGAGCTGTTTTTT. This encodes CASSLVAGANTGELFF.

This sequence joins TRBV2 and TRBJ2-5, with TRBD1 identical over 8 bases. Germline trimming cut 6 bases from V and 5 bases from J; bases unmatched to any gene: 5. Germline V gene sequence: CDR1 SNHLY, CDR2 FYNNEI. CDR3 length equals 13 residues. CDR3 bases: TGTGCCAGCAGCAACAGGGGGTGGGAGACCCAGTACTTC. It yields the protein CASSNRGWETQYF.